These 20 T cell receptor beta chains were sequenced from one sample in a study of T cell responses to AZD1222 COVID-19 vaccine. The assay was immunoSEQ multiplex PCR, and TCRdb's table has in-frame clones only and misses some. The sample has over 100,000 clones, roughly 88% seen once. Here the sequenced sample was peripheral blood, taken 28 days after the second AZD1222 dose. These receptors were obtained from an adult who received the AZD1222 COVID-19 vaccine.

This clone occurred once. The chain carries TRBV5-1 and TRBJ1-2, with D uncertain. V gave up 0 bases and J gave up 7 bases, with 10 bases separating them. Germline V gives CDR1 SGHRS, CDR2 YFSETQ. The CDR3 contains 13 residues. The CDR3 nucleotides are TGCGCCAGCAGCTTGGACGGGTCGGTTGGCTACACCTTC. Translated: CASSLDGSVGYTF.

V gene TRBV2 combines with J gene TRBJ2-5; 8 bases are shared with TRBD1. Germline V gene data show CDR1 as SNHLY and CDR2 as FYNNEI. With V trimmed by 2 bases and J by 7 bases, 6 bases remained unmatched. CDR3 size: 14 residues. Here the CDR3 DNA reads TGTGCCAGCAGTGAATTTGGACAGGGTGGGACCCAGTACTTC. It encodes CASSEFGQGGTQYF. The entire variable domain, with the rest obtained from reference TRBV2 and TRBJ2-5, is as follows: EPEVTQTPSHQVTQMGQEVILRCVPISNHLYFYWYRQILGQKVEFLVSFYNNEISEKSEIFDDQFSVERPDGSNFTLKIRSTKLEDSAMYFCASSEFGQGGTQYFGPGTRLLVL.

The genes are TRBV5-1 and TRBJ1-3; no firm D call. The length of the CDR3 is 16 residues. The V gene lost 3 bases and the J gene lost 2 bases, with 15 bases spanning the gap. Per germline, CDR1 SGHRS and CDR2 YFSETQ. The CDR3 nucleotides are TGCGCCAGCAGCTCCGACATGGAAGGGACTGGAAACACCATATATTTT. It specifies CASSSDMEGTGNTIYF.

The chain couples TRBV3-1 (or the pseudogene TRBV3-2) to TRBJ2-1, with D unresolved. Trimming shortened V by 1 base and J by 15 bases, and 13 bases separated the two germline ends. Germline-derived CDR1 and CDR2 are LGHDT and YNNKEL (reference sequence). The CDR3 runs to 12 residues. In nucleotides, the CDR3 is TGTGCCAGCAGCCAAGCAGATACTCGGAGGTTCTTC. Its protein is CASSQADTRRFF.

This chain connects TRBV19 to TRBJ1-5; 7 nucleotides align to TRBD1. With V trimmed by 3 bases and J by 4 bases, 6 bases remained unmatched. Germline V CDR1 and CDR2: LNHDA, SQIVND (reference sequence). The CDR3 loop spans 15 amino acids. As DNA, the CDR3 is TGTGCCAGTAGTATCGCGGGGACAGATAATCAGCCCCAGCATTTT. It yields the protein CASSIAGTDNQPQHF. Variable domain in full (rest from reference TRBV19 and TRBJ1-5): DGGITQSPKYLFRKEGQNVTLSCEQNLNHDAMYWYRQDPGQGLRLIYYSQIVNDFQKGDIAEGYSVSREKKESFPLTVTSAQKNPTAFYLCASSIAGTDNQPQHFGDGTRLSIL.

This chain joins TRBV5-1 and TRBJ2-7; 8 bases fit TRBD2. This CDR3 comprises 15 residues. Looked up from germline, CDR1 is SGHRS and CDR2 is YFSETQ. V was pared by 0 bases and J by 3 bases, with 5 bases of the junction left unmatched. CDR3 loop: CASSLAASGYYEQYF. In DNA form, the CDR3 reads TGCGCCAGCAGCTTGGCGGCTAGCGGGTACTACGAGCAGTACTTC.

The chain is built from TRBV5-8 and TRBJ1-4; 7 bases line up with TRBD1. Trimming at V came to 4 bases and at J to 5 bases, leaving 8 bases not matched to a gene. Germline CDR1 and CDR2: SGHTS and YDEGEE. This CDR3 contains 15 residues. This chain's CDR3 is CASSATGTANEKLFF. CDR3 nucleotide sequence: TGTGCCAGCAGCGCGACAGGGACCGCAAATGAAAAACTGTTTTTT.

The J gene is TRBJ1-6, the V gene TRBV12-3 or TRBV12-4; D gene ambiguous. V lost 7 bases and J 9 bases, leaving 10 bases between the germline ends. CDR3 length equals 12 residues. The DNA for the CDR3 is TGTGCCAGCACCTACTCGGTTTCACCCCTCCACTTT. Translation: CASTYSVSPLHF.

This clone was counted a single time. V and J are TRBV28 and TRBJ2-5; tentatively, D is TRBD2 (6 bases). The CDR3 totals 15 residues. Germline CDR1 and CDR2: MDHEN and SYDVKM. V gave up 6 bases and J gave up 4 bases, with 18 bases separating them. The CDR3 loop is CASSPKRRRGETQYF. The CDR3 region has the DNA TGTGCCAGCAGCCCGAAGCGGAGGAGGGGAGAGACCCAGTACTTC.

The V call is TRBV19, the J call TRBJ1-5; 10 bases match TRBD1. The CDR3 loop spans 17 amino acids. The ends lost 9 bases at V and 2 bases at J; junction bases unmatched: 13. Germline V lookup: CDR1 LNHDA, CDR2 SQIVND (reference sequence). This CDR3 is CASSGSGTGAGNQPQHF. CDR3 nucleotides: TGTGCCAGCTCGGGGAGTGGGACAGGGGCGGGCAATCAGCCCCAGCATTTT.

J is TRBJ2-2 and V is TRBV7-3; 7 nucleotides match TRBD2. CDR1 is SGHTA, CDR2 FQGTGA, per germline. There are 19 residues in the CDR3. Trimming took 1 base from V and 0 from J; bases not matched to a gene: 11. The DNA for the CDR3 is TGTGCCAGCAGCTTAAGAGGGTTAGGGCTAGCGGCGAACACCGGGGAGCTGTTTTTT. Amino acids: CASSLRGLGLAANTGELFF.

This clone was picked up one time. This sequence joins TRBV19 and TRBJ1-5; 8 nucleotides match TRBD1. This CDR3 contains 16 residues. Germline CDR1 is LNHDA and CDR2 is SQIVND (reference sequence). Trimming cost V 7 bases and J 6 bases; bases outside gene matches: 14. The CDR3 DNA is TGTGCCAGTAACCCCCGAGCAGGGGGCGTATTTCAGCCCCAGCATTTT. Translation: CASNPRAGGVFQPQHF.

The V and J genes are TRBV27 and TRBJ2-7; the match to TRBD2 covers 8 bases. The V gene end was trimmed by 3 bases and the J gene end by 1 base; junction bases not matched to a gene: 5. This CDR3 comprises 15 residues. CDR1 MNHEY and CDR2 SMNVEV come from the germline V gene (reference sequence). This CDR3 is CASSFKSGSSYEQYF. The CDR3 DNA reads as TGTGCCAGCAGTTTCAAGAGCGGGAGTTCCTACGAGCAGTACTTC.

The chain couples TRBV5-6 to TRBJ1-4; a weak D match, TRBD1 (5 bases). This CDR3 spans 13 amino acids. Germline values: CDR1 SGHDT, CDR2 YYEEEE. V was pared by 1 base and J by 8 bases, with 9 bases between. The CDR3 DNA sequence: TGTGCCAGCAGCTTGTTTAAGGGGGAAAAACTGTTTTTT. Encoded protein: CASSLFKGEKLFF.

CDR3 loop: CASSSGTSGSGTQYF. The DNA for the CDR3 is TGTGCCAGCAGCTCCGGGACTAGCGGGAGTGGTACGCAGTATTTT. The rearrangement links TRBV13 to TRBJ2-3, with 14 positions matching TRBD2. Germline trimming cut 4 bases from V and 8 bases from J; bases unmatched to any gene: 5. CDR3 length: 15 residues. CDR1 is PRHDT, CDR2 FYEKMQ, per germline (reference sequence).

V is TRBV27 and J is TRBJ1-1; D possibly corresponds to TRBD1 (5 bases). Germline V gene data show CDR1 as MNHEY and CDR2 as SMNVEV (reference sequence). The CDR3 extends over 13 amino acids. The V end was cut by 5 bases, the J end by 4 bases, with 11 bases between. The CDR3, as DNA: TGTGCCAGCAGTCGGGGACTGAGCACTGAAGCTTTCTTT. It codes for CASSRGLSTEAFF.

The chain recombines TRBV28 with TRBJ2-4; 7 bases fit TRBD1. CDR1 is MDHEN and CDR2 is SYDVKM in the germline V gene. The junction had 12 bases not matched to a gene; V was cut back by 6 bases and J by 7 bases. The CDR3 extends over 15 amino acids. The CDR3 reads CASRGMGQLFNIQYF. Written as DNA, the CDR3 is TGTGCCAGCAGGGGAATGGGACAGCTCTTTAACATTCAGTACTTC.

CDR3 coding DNA: TGCGCCAGCAGCCAAGTCCTAGCGGGATTGTTGGCAGATACGCAGTATTTT. Translating gives CASSQVLAGLLADTQYF. V is TRBV4-1 and J is TRBJ2-3; 9 positions agree with TRBD2. Germline CDR1 is MGHRA and CDR2 is YSYEKL. This CDR3 comprises 17 residues. J lost 4 bases, V lost 1 base, and 9 bases had no gene match.

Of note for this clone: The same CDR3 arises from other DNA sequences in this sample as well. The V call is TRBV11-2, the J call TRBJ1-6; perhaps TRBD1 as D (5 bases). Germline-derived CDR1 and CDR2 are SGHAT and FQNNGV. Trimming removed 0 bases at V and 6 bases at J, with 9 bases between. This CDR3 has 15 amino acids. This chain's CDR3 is CASSLDPGGNSPLHF. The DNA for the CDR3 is TGTGCCAGCAGCTTAGATCCCGGGGGTAATTCACCCCTCCACTTT.

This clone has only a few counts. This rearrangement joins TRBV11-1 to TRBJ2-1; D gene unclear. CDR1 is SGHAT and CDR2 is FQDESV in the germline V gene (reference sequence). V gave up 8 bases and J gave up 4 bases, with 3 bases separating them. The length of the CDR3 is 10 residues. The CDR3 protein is CASGYNEQFF. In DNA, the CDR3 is TGTGCCAGCGGTTACAATGAGCAGTTCTTC.